Below, 4 T cell receptor beta chains from the same sample are listed, as sequenced in a study of CD8 T cells in ankylosing spondylitis. Antigens for these TCRs are unknown. TCRdb analysed the 5' RACE reads with MiXCR anew, one entry per CDR3 protein. The table includes 250,000 to 350,000 distinct CDR3 sequences, roughly 8% detected once. Study-level findings and limits: What appeared characteristic of ankylosing spondylitis blood was a TCR beta motif of eight highly homologous variants.

Sequencing used blood, either unsorted or a sorted T cell fraction (not recorded which). The receptors were gathered from a male donor with ankylosing spondylitis.

This clonotype was detected ten times or more. The chain joins TRBV29-1 to TRBJ1-2, with TRBD1 matching 7 bases. There are 16 residues in the CDR3. CDR1 is SQVTM, CDR2 ANQGSEA, per germline. Trimming at V came to 6 bases and at J to 2 bases, leaving 15 bases not matched to a gene. The DNA for the CDR3 is TGCAGCGTCGCTCCTTATGGACAGGTGCCAAACTATGGCTACACCTTC. Protein: CSVAPYGQVPNYGYTF.

This clonotype was seen repeatedly, ten times or more. The chain couples TRBV28 to TRBJ2-7; 13 bases agree with TRBD2. CDR1 MDHEN and CDR2 SYDVKM come from the germline V gene. J lost 7 bases, V lost 5 bases, and 5 bases had no gene match. The CDR3 sequence is 14 residues long. In nucleotides, the CDR3 is TGTGCCAGCAGTAAGGGACTAGCGGGAAAGGAGCAGTACTTC. Its translation: CASSKGLAGKEQYF.

This clonotype was observed many times. The chain couples TRBV12-3 or TRBV12-4 to TRBJ1-4, with D perhaps TRBD1 (6 bases). The V and J ends lost 6 bases and 2 bases respectively, with 10 bases between them. The CDR3 is 14 residues long. CDR3 DNA sequence: TGTGCCAGCAGATGGACAGCTACTAATGAAAAACTGTTTTTT. It codes for CASRWTATNEKLFF.

This clonotype was observed a few times. The chain recombines TRBV11-2 with TRBJ1-6; TRBD1 matches at 7 bases. V shed 0 bases, J shed 2 bases, and the junction held 4 bases outside the gene matches. This CDR3 has 17 residues. In germline, CDR1 is SGHAT, CDR2 FQNNGV. Written as DNA, the CDR3 is TGTGCCAGCAGCTTAGATGGGACAGTACCCTATAATTCACCCCTCCACTTT. Protein product: CASSLDGTVPYNSPLHF.